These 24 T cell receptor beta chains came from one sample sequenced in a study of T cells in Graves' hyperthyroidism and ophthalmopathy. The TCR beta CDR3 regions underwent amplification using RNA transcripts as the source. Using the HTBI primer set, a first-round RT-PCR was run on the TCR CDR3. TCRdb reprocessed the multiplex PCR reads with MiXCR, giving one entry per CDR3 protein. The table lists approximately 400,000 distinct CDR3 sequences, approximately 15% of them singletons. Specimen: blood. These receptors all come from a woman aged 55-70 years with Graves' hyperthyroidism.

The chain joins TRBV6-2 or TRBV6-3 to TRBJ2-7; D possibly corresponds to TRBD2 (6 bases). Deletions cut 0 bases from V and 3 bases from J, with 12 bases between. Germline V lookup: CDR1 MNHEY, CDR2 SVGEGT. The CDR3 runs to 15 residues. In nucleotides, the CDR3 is TGTGCCAGCAGTTACTCGGGGGGAAAATACTACGAGCAGTACTTC. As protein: CASSYSGGKYYEQYF.

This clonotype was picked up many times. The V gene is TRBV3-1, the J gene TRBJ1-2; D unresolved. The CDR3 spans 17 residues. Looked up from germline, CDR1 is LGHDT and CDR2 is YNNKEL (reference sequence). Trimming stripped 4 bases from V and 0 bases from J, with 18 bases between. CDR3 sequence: CASSPTRRTVPNYGYTF. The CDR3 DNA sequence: TGTGCCAGCAGCCCTACCCGCCGGACGGTCCCTAACTATGGCTACACCTTC. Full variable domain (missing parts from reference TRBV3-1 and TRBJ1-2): DTAVSQTPKYLVTQMGNDKSIKCEQNLGHDTMYWYKQDSKKFLKIMFSYNNKELIINETVPNRFSPKSPDKAHLNLHINSLELGDSAVYFCASSPTRRTVPNYGYTFGSGTRLTVV.

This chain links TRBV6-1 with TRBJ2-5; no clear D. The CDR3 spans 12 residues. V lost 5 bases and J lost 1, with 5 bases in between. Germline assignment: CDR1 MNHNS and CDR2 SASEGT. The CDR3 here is CASSRPQETQYF. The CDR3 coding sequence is TGTGCCAGCAGTAGACCCCAAGAGACCCAGTACTTC.

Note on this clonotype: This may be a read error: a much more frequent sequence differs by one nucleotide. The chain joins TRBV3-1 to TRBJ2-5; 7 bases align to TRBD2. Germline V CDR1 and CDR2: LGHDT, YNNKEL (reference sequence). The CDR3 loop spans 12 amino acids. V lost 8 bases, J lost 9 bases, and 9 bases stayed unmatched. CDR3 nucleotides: TGTGCCAGCGCCGCGGCGGGGGAGGCCCAGTACTTC. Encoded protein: CASAAAGEAQYF.

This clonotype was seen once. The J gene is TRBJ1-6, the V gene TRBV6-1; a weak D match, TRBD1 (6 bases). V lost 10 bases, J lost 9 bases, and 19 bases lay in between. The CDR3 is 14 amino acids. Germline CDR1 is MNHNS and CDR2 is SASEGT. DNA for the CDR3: TGTGCCAACAGGACTGGGACAAGAAGTTCACCCCTCCACTTT. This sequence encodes CANRTGTRSSPLHF.

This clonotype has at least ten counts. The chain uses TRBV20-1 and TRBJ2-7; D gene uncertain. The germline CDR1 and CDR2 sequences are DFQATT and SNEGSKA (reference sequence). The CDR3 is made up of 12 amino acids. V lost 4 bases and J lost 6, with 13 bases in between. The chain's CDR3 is CSAMGGLSEQYF. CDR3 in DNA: TGCAGTGCTATGGGCGGTCTCTCCGAGCAGTACTTC.

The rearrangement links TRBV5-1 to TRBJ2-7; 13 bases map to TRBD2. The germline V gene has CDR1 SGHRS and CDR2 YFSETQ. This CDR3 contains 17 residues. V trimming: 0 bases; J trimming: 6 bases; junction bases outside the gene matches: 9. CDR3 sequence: CASSLDLTSGRVGEQYF. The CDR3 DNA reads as TGCGCCAGCAGCTTGGACCTAACTAGCGGGAGGGTGGGCGAGCAGTACTTC.

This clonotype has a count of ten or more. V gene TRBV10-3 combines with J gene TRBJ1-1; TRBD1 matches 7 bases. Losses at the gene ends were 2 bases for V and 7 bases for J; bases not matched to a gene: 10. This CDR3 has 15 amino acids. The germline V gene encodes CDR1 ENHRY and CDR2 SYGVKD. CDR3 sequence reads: CAISEVPQGGDEAFF. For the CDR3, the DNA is TGTGCCATCAGTGAGGTTCCCCAGGGGGGGGATGAAGCTTTCTTT.

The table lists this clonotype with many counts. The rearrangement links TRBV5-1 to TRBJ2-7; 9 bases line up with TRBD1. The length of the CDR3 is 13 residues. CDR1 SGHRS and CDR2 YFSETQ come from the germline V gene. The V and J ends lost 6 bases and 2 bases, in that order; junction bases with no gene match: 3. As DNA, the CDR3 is TGCGCCAGCACCAGGACAGGGGCCTACGAGCAGTACTTC. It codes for CASTRTGAYEQYF.

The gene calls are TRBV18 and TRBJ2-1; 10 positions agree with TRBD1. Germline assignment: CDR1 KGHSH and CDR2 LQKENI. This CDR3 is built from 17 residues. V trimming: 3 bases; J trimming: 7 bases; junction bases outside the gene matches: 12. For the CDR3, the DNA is TGTGCCAGCTCACCGATCGCCGGGACAGGGGTCACTAATGAGCAGTTCTTC. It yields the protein CASSPIAGTGVTNEQFF.

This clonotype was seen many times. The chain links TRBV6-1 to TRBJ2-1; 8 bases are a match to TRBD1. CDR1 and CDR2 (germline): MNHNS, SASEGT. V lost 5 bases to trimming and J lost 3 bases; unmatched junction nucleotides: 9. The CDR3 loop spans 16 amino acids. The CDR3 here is CASSPAWTGNYNEQFF. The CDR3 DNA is TGTGCCAGCAGTCCCGCGTGGACAGGGAACTACAATGAGCAGTTCTTC.

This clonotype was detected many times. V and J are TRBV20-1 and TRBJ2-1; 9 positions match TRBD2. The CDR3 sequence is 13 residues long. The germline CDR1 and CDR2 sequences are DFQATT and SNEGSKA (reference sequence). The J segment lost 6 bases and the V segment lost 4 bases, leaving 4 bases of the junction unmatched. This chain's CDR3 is CSATGTSFNEQFF. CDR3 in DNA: TGCAGTGCTACGGGGACTAGCTTCAATGAGCAGTTCTTC.

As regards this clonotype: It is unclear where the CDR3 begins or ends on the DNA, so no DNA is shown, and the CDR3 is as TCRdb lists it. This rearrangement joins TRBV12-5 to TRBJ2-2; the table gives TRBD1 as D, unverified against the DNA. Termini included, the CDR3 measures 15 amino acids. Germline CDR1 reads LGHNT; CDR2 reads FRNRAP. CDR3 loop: CASGLVGKAPGSCFF.

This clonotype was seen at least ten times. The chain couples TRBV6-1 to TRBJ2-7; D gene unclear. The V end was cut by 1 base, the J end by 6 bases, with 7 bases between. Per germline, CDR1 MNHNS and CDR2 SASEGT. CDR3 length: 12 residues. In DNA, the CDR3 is TGTGCCAGCAGTGAAGTCAGGCGCGAGCAGTACTTC. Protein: CASSEVRREQYF.

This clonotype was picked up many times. The CDR3 region has the DNA TGTGCCAGCAGCCCCAGGGCGGGAGTGTACCAAGAGACCCAGTACTTC. Its translation is CASSPRAGVYQETQYF. This sequence joins TRBV7-6 and TRBJ2-5; TRBD2 aligns across 7 bases. CDR1 is SGHVS and CDR2 is FNYEAQ in the germline V gene. Germline trimming cut 5 bases from V and 0 bases from J; bases unmatched to any gene: 9. The CDR3 sequence is 16 residues long.

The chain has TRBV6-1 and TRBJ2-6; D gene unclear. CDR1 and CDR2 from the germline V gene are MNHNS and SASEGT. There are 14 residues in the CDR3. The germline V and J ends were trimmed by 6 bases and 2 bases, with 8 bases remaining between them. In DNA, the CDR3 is TGTGCCAGCAGCACCCGCCCTGGGGCCAACGTCCTGACTTTC. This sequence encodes CASSTRPGANVLTF.

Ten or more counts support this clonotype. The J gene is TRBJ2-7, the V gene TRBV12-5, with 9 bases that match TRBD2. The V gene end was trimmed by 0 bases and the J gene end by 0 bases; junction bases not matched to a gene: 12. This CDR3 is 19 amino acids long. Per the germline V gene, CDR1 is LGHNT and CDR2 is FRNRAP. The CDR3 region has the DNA TGTGCTAGTGGTTTGGTCCGTCGGCTAGCGGGACAGAGCTCCTACGAGCAGTACTTC. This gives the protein CASGLVRRLAGQSSYEQYF. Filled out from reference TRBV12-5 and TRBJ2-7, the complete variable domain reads DARVTQTPRHKVTEMGQEVTMRCQPILGHNTVFWYRQTMMQGLELLAYFRNRAPLDDSGMPKDRFSAEMPDATLATLKIQPSEPRDSAVYFCASGLVRRLAGQSSYEQYFGPGTRLTVT.

CDR3 amino acids: CASSWTDERETQYF. CDR3 bases: TGTGCCAGCAGTTGGACCGACGAGCGGGAGACGCAGTATTTT. This chain joins TRBV12-3 or TRBV12-4 and TRBJ2-3; 8 nucleotides line up with TRBD2. The CDR3 runs to 14 residues. V lost 4 bases to trimming and J lost 9 bases; unmatched junction nucleotides: 9.

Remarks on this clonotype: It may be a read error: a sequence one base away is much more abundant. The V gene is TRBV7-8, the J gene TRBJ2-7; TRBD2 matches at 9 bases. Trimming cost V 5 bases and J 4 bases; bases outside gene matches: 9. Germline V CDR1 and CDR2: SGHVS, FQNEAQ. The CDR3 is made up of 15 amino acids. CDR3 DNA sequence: TGTGCCAGCAGCCCGCGGGAGGGAGTTGTTTACGAGCAGTACTTC. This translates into CASSPREGVVYEQYF.

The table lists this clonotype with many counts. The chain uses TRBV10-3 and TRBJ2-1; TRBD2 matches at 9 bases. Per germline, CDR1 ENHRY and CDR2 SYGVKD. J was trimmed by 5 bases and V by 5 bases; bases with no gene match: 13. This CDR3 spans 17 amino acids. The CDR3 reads CAISPSWGRGGHNEQFF. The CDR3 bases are TGTGCCATCAGTCCCTCTTGGGGGCGGGGGGGACACAATGAGCAGTTCTTC.

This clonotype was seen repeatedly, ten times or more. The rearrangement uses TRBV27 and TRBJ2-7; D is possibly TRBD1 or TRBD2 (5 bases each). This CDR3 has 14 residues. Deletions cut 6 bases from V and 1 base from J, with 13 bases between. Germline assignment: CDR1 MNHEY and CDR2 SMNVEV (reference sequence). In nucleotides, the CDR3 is TGTGCCAGCAGACCGGGACGCCAGTCCTACGAGCAGTACTTC. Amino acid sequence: CASRPGRQSYEQYF.

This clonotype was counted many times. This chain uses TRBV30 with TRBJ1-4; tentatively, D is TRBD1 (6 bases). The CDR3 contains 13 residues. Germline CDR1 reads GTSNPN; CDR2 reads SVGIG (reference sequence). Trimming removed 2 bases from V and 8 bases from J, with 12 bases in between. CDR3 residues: CAWSTQGAEKLFF. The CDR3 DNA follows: TGTGCCTGGAGTACACAGGGTGCCGAAAAACTGTTTTTT.

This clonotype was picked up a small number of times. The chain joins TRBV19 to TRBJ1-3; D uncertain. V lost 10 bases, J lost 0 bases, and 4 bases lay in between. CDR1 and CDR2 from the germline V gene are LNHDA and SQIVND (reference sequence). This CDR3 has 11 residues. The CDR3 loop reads CATCSGNTIYF. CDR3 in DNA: TGTGCCACCTGCTCTGGAAACACCATATATTTT.

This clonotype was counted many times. The CDR3: CASSPTSRAYEQYF. The CDR3, as DNA: TGTGCCAGCTCACCGACTAGCAGGGCCTACGAGCAGTACTTC. This chain uses TRBV18 with TRBJ2-7; 7 bases are shared with TRBD2. The CDR3 contains 14 residues. The V gene's germline CDR1 is KGHSH and CDR2 LQKENI. After removal of 3 bases from V and 2 bases from J, the junction contained 4 bases not matched to a gene.